This T cell receptor (beta chain) was sequenced for a study of T cell responses to AZD1222 COVID-19 vaccine. This CDR3 spans 11 amino acids. Germline V gene data show CDR1 as SGDLS and CDR2 as YYNGEE. V was shortened by 5 bases and J by 6 bases, with 5 bases between the two germline ends. Here immunoSEQ multiplex PCR was the method, and the copy in TCRdb shows in-frame clones only, minus some. This sample has 150,000 or so clones, with about 92% found just once. The chain recombines TRBV9 with TRBJ2-2, with D uncertain. Specimen: peripheral blood, collected on day 0 of AZD1222 vaccination. This TCR was recovered from an adult in good health. The CDR3 DNA sequence: TGTGCCAGCAGTAGTTCCGGGGAGCTGTTTTTT. Encoded protein: CASSSSGELFF.